This T cell receptor beta chain was recorded in a study of early T cells in non-severe SARS-CoV-2 infection. This clonotype was seen ten or more times. Unique molecular identifiers tagged individual cDNA molecules. A single record per CDR3 protein comes from TCRdb applying MiXCR to the 5' RACE reads. The sample shows 75,000 to 90,000 distinct CDR3 sequences, 8% to 13% of them seen only once. The CDR3 runs to 14 residues. Germline CDR1 is MNHNY and CDR2 is SVGAGI (reference sequence). V dropped 4 bases and J dropped 0 bases, with 10 bases sitting between them. The genes are TRBV6-6 and TRBJ2-7; D not certain. The specimen was whole blood, collected at baseline. This receptor was obtained from an adult who was a healthcare worker with PCR-confirmed SARS-CoV-2 infection or an uninfected control (not recorded which). CDR3 sequence: CASSSDVRSYEQYF. In DNA form, the CDR3 reads TGTGCCAGCAGTTCCGACGTCCGCTCCTACGAGCAGTACTTC.